Presented here are 25 T cell receptor beta chains from one specimen sequenced in a study of post-analysis software for immune sequencing data. Study-level findings and limits: About five TRBV segments, including TRBV5-6, TRBV5-1 and TRBV20-1, were more frequent in patients than controls.

The antigens for these receptors are not known. TCR beta cDNA libraries included unique molecular identifiers. TCRdb re-derived calls from the PCR reads in MiXCR, one entry per CDR3 protein. The table has roughly 540,000 distinct CDR3 sequences, 34% seen once. Source material: blood. The receptors here all came from a girl younger than 18 with multiple sclerosis.

This clonotype was observed a handful of times. The chain combines TRBV20-1 with TRBJ2-3; D unresolved. The V end lost 1 base, the J end lost 2 bases, and 10 bases lay between the germline ends. The CDR3 has 14 residues. Germline values: CDR1 DFQATT, CDR2 SNEGSKA (reference sequence). CDR3 coding DNA: TGCAGTGCTAGAGTGCGGCAGTTCACAGATACGCAGTATTTT. Its translation: CSARVRQFTDTQYF.

The V and J genes are TRBV6-5 and TRBJ2-1; D gene ambiguous. CDR1 and CDR2 from the germline V gene are MNHEY and SVGAGI. This CDR3 contains 12 residues. The V end lost 5 bases, the J end lost 6 bases, and 8 bases lay between the germline ends. The CDR3 here is CASSSSPNEQFF. DNA for the CDR3: TGTGCCAGCAGTAGCAGCCCCAATGAGCAGTTCTTC.

In its sample, this clonotype was seen a few times. The rearrangement links TRBV6-1 to TRBJ2-1; D is uncertain. Germline CDR1 is MNHNS and CDR2 is SASEGT. CDR3 length: 12 residues. V gave up 4 bases and J gave up 5 bases, with 6 bases separating them. For the CDR3, the DNA is TGTGCCAGCAGTGGTTGGGACAATGAGCAGTTCTTC. Translating gives CASSGWDNEQFF.

The chain has TRBV5-6 and TRBJ2-3; a weak D match, TRBD1 (5 bases). The CDR3 has 15 residues. V was clipped by 2 bases and J by 2 bases, with 12 bases between them. Germline V lookup: CDR1 SGHDT, CDR2 YYEEEE. CDR3: CASSFRRDPTDTQYF. The CDR3 nucleotides are TGTGCCAGCAGCTTTCGCAGGGATCCCACAGATACGCAGTATTTT.

This chain uses TRBV5-1 with TRBJ2-7; TRBD1 or TRBD2 may be the D gene (5 bases each). From germline, CDR1 is SGHRS and CDR2 YFSETQ. Trimming left V 1 base short and J 4 bases short, with 18 bases between. The CDR3 spans 16 residues. CDR3 region: CASSLRSGTDLYEQYF. For the CDR3, the DNA is TGCGCCAGCAGCTTGAGATCGGGGACGGATTTGTACGAGCAGTACTTC.

The rearrangement uses TRBV12-3 or TRBV12-4 and TRBJ1-6; the D is unclear. CDR3 length: 16 residues. V lost 7 bases and J 2 bases, leaving 15 bases between the germline ends. In DNA, the CDR3 is TGTGCCAGCACCAATCTCCTAGGTCCCTATAATTCACCCCTCCACTTT. It is translated as CASTNLLGPYNSPLHF.

This clonotype occurred many times. The chain links TRBV29-1 to TRBJ1-2; tentatively, D is TRBD1 (5 bases). The ends were cut back, 7 bases at V and 5 bases at J, with 17 bases in the middle. Per the germline V gene, CDR1 is SQVTM and CDR2 is ANQGSEA. CDR3 length: 13 amino acids. The CDR3 loop is CSGRGEGGYGYTF. The CDR3 DNA sequence: TGCAGCGGTCGGGGGGAGGGAGGATATGGCTACACCTTC.

The J gene is TRBJ1-1, the V gene TRBV7-9, with D perhaps matching TRBD1 (6 bases). V gave up 3 bases and J gave up 11 bases, with 13 bases separating them. Germline V gene lookup returns CDR1 SEHNR and CDR2 FQNEAQ (reference sequence). The CDR3 sequence is 12 residues long. The CDR3 is CASSLGAATAFF. The CDR3 coding sequence is TGTGCCAGCAGCTTGGGGGCCGCGACTGCTTTCTTT.

As to this clonotype: A much larger clone lies one base from this, so it may be a read error. This chain connects TRBV29-1 to TRBJ2-7; D gene uncertain. The DNA end is a closer match to TRBJ2-5, so the J assignment may be wrong. The CDR3 has 11 amino acids. Per the germline V gene, CDR1 is SQVTM and CDR2 is ANQGSEA. In DNA, the CDR3 is TGCAGCGTTGCGTTGGTTGAGACCCAGTACTTC. Translation: CSVALVETQYF.

The V gene is TRBV9, the J gene TRBJ2-1; D is undetermined. Germline V CDR1 and CDR2: SGDLS, YYNGEE. Trimming shortened V by 0 bases and J by 9 bases, and 7 bases separated the two germline ends. This CDR3 is 12 amino acids long. The CDR3 DNA is TGTGCCAGCAGCGTAGCGTGGGGTGAGCAGTTCTTC. It codes for CASSVAWGEQFF. Drawing the rest from reference TRBV9 and TRBJ2-1, the complete variable domain is DSGVTQTPKHLITATGQRVTLRCSPRSGDLSVYWYQQSLDQGLQFLIQYYNGEERAKGNILERFSAQQFPDLHSELNLSSLELGDSALYFCASSVAWGEQFFGPGTRLTVL.

The V gene is TRBV5-1, the J gene TRBJ1-1; a weak D match, TRBD1 (6 bases). The CDR3 is made up of 15 amino acids. CDR1 and CDR2 (germline): SGHRS, YFSETQ. V was trimmed by 5 bases and J by 5 bases, leaving 19 bases between them. CDR3 protein: CASSVLGGADTEAFF. The DNA of the CDR3 is TGCGCCAGCAGTGTTCTGGGGGGCGCGGATACTGAAGCTTTCTTT.

This clonotype was counted a few times. The chain is built from TRBV10-3 and TRBJ2-3; TRBD2 matches 11 bases. The germline V gene encodes CDR1 ENHRY and CDR2 SYGVKD. CDR3 length: 17 residues. The V segment lost 3 bases and the J segment 0 bases; nucleotides outside the gene matches: 5. CDR3 protein: CAISDSGGAPSTDTQYF. The CDR3 DNA reads as TGTGCCATCAGTGATAGCGGGGGGGCTCCTAGCACAGATACGCAGTATTTT.

V gene TRBV12-3 or TRBV12-4 combines with J gene TRBJ1-6; D not resolved. The CDR3 consists of 15 residues. Deletions cut 4 bases from V and 13 bases from J, with 20 bases between. The CDR3 bases are TGTGCCAGCAGTTCCCCCGGGATACCTATAACTCCCCTCCACTTT. Translating gives CASSSPGIPITPLHF.

This clonotype was counted a few times. The J gene is TRBJ2-1, the V gene TRBV2; 15 bases fit TRBD2. J gave up 2 bases and V 7 bases, and 9 bases lay outside the gene matches. Germline V gene data show CDR1 as SNHLY and CDR2 as FYNNEI. The CDR3 runs 18 residues. CDR3 residues: CASMRTSGGAPPYNEQFF. Written as DNA, the CDR3 is TGTGCCAGCATGCGGACTAGCGGGGGGGCCCCTCCCTACAATGAGCAGTTCTTC.

The sample holds a few counts of this clonotype. The gene calls are TRBV7-9 and TRBJ2-5; no reliable D call. Germline V CDR1 and CDR2: SEHNR, FQNEAQ (reference sequence). Trimming pared 4 bases from V and 8 bases from J, leaving 17 bases between. The CDR3 has 14 residues. CDR3 sequence (DNA): TGTGCCAGCAGCTCCAATGACGTTTACAGAACCCAGTACTTC. Amino acids: CASSSNDVYRTQYF.

This clonotype appeared a few times. CDR3 in DNA: TGTGCCACCAGTGATTGGCAGGGGAGGGTCAGAGATACGCAGTATTTT. Its protein product is CATSDWQGRVRDTQYF. The chain links TRBV24-1 to TRBJ2-3; tentative D call: TRBD2 (7 bases). With 2 bases removed from V and 5 bases from J, the gap between germline ends came to 16 bases. The CDR3 runs to 16 residues. Germline values: CDR1 KGHDR, CDR2 SFDVKD.

The chain joins TRBV10-3 to TRBJ1-4, with D uncertain. Trimming shortened V by 2 bases and J by 7 bases, and 11 bases separated the two germline ends. Germline loops: CDR1 ENHRY, CDR2 SYGVKD. The CDR3 length is 14 residues. The CDR3 region has the DNA TGTGCCATCAGTGAGAATACTCGGGGTGAAAAACTGTTTTTT. It encodes CAISENTRGEKLFF.

The chain carries TRBV5-1 and TRBJ2-1; D possibly corresponds to TRBD2 (5 bases). The germline gives CDR1 SGHRS, CDR2 YFSETQ. The CDR3 loop spans 13 amino acids. V was pared by 3 bases and J by 8 bases, with 12 bases between. The chain's CDR3 is CASSYTSRDEQFF. Here the CDR3 DNA reads TGCGCCAGCAGCTATACATCGCGGGATGAGCAGTTCTTC.

This clonotype was seen only a few times. The chain recombines TRBV29-1 with TRBJ2-1; D may correspond to TRBD1 or TRBD2 (5 bases each). Trimming took off 7 bases at V and 8 bases at J, with 21 bases between the two ends. Germline values: CDR1 SQVTM, CDR2 ANQGSEA. The CDR3 runs 14 residues. Written as DNA, the CDR3 is TGCAGCGGGCTCGGGGCAGGAGAAGGGTATGAGCAGTTCTTC. It is translated as CSGLGAGEGYEQFF.

The gene calls are TRBV5-1 and TRBJ1-6; 8 bases are shared with TRBD1. Looked up from germline, CDR1 is SGHRS and CDR2 is YFSETQ. V gave up 4 bases and J gave up 6 bases; unmatched junction bases: 6. The CDR3 is 15 amino acids. CDR3 DNA: TGCGCCAGCAGCCGGACAGGGCCTTTTAATTCACCCCTCCACTTT. This sequence encodes CASSRTGPFNSPLHF. Combining the CDR3 with reference TRBV5-1 and TRBJ1-6 gives the whole variable domain KAGVTQTPRYLIKTRGQQVTLSCSPISGHRSVSWYQQTPGQGLQFLFEYFSETQRNKGNFPGRFSGRQFSNSRSEMNVSTLELGDSALYLCASSRTGPFNSPLHFGNGTRLTVT.

This clonotype has only a few counts. The chain carries TRBV3-1 and TRBJ2-3; a possible D gene is TRBD2 (6 bases). The CDR3 spans 12 residues. Deletions cut 1 base from V and 12 bases from J, with 11 bases between. The germline gives CDR1 LGHDT, CDR2 YNNKEL (reference sequence). CDR3 in amino acids: CASSQVRDSQYF. The CDR3 nucleotides are TGTGCCAGCAGCCAAGTAAGGGACTCACAGTATTTT.

As concerns this clonotype: This may be a read error: a much more frequent sequence differs by one nucleotide. This chain connects TRBV10-1 to TRBJ2-3; D is undetermined. V lost 1 base, J lost 2 bases, and 1 base lay in between. The germline V gene has CDR1 WNHNN and CDR2 SYGVQD (reference sequence). The CDR3 has 12 amino acids. Here the CDR3 DNA reads TGCGCCAGCAGTGAGTTCACAGATACGCAGTATTTT. It specifies CASSEFTDTQYF.

For the CDR3, the DNA is TGTGCCAGCAGCTTAGCCGACAGGGGGATAGGAGAGACCCAGTACTTC. Protein product: CASSLADRGIGETQYF. This rearrangement joins TRBV7-9 to TRBJ2-5; 9 nucleotides line up with TRBD1. The CDR3 runs to 16 residues. With V trimmed by 0 bases and J by 4 bases, 6 bases remained unmatched. Germline-derived CDR1 and CDR2 are SEHNR and FQNEAQ (reference sequence). The variable domain in full, completed from reference TRBV7-9 and TRBJ2-5, reads DTGVSQNPRHKITKRGQNVTFRCDPISEHNRLYWYRQTLGQGPEFLTYFQNEAQLEKSRLLSDRFSAERPKGSFSTLEIQRTEQGDSAMYLCASSLADRGIGETQYFGPGTRLLVL.

The genes are TRBV20-1 and TRBJ2-1; D is perhaps TRBD1 (5 bases). Trimming left V 7 bases short and J 6 bases short, with 19 bases between. Germline V gives CDR1 DFQATT, CDR2 SNEGSKA (reference sequence). CDR3 length: 14 amino acids. The chain's CDR3 is CSGLGATASNEQFF. In DNA, the CDR3 is TGCAGTGGGCTAGGGGCGACGGCCAGCAATGAGCAGTTCTTC.

The chain has TRBV10-3 and TRBJ1-1, with a possible D match to TRBD1 (5 bases). The ends were cut back, 0 bases at V and 1 base at J, with 6 bases in the middle. Germline-derived CDR1 and CDR2 are ENHRY and SYGVKD. The CDR3 has 14 amino acids. DNA for the CDR3: TGTGCCATCAGTGAGTCGAGGGGGAACACTGAAGCTTTCTTT. Translated: CAISESRGNTEAFF.